This is a list of T cell receptor beta chains from one sample in a study of radiotherapy plus CTLA-4 blockade in lung cancer. Data came from immunoSEQ multiplex PCR; TCRdb stores just in-frame clones and leaves some out. The sample shows about 90,000 clones, around 72% of them seen only once. Sequencing used peripheral blood, obtained from a patient treated with radiotherapy plus ipilimumab. These receptors came from a human donor with non-small cell lung cancer that progressed on radiotherapy plus ipilimumab. The CDR3 runs from the conserved cysteine through the conserved F or W. The D gene is left open where the match is weak. The size entry is marked missing in some rows and otherwise reads once, few, many or a size class.

V gene,D gene,clone size,J gene,CDR3 DNA,CDR3 protein
TRBV27,.,.,TRBJ1-2,TGTGCCAGCAGTTTCGGGGCAGACTATGGCTACACCTTC,CASSFGADYGYTF
TRBV19,.,few,TRBJ2-7,TGTGCCAGTAGTGCGGACGGGTACGAGCAGTACTTC,CASSADGYEQYF
TRBV6-1,.,once,TRBJ2-7,TGTGCCAGCAGTGAAGCCGGGCCGGCCGAGCAGTACTTC,CASSEAGPAEQYF
TRBV2,TRBD2,.,TRBJ2-1,TGTGCCAGCAGGACCGGGACTAGCGGGCCCGCCTACAATGAGCAGTTCTTC,CASRTGTSGPAYNEQFF
TRBV6-1,.,few,TRBJ1-5,TGTGCCAGCAGTTCGGGTCCCGGGCAGCCCCAGCATTTT,CASSSGPGQPQHF
TRBV6-5,.,few,TRBJ1-2,TGTGCCAGCATCAGGGACAAGTCCTATGGCTACACCTTC,CASIRDKSYGYTF
TRBV6-5,TRBD1,once,TRBJ1-5,TGTGCCAGCAGTAGGGACAGCTTCTCTCAGCCCCAGCATTTT,CASSRDSFSQPQHF
TRBV5-1,.,.,TRBJ1-2,TGCGCCAGCAGCCAGGGAGGTAACTATGGCTACACCTTC,CASSQGGNYGYTF
TRBV19,.,.,TRBJ2-7,TGTGCCAGTAGTATTTCCCTAGGACTGGAGGAGGACTTC,CASSISLGLEEDF
TRBV5-1,.,.,TRBJ2-3,TGCGCCACCCGTTTAGGAGGGTCCACAGATACGCAGTATTTT,CATRLGGSTDTQYF
TRBV19,.,once,TRBJ1-1,TGTGCCAGTAGTCAAATGGGGTACACTGAAGCTTTCTTT,CASSQMGYTEAFF
TRBV2,TRBD2,.,TRBJ2-3,TGTGCCAGCAGTGATCCCAGCGGGAGGACTACAGATACGCAGTATTTT,CASSDPSGRTTDTQYF
TRBV2,.,.,TRBJ1-2,TGTGCCAGCAGTATTCAGGGGAATGGCTACACCTTC,CASSIQGNGYTF
TRBV28,TRBD2,.,TRBJ2-2,TGTGCCAGCAGTTTATTCCTAGCGGGGTCCGGCACCGGGGAGCTGTTTTTT,CASSLFLAGSGTGELFF
TRBV12-5,.,.,TRBJ1-1,TGTGCTAGTGGTGCAGGGGTGGGCACTGAAGCTTCCTTT,CASGAGVGTEASF
TRBV5-8,.,.,TRBJ1-1,TGTGCCAGCAGCCCCTATGGGGGGCTTAACACTGAAGCTTTCTTT,CASSPYGGLNTEAFF
TRBV30,.,few,TRBJ2-7,TGTGCCTGGAGTGTACAACTTCGCTCCTACGAGCAGTACTTC,CAWSVQLRSYEQYF
TRBV5-1,.,.,TRBJ2-3,TGCGCCAGCAGCCTGGGGGGGGCGCGGGCCACAGATACGCAGTATTTT,CASSLGGARATDTQYF
TRBV7-9,.,.,TRBJ2-4,TGTGCCAGCAGCCCTAGGGTGGGCAAAAACATTCAGTACTTC,CASSPRVGKNIQYF
TRBV7-2,.,.,TRBJ2-7,TGTGCCAGCAGCTTACCCCTTGACGGATCCTACGAGCAGTACTTC,CASSLPLDGSYEQYF
TRBV2,.,.,TRBJ2-2,TGTGCCAGCAAAGAGAAGGTCTCTCACACCGGGGAGCTGTTTTTT,CASKEKVSHTGELFF
TRBV29-1,.,once,TRBJ2-2,TGCAGCGTTGATACAGGGTGGAACACCGGGGAGCTGTTTTTT,CSVDTGWNTGELFF
TRBV5-1,.,few,TRBJ2-7,TGCGCCAGCAGCTTGGGGGTTAGCGGTTTCCACTACGAGCAGTACTTC,CASSLGVSGFHYEQYF
TRBV27,.,.,TRBJ1-2,TGTGCCAGCAGGACCTTCAGGGCGATCGACGGCTACACCTTC,CASRTFRAIDGYTF
TRBV28,.,.,TRBJ1-5,TGTGCCAGCAGTTCCTATCAGCCCCAGCATTTT,CASSSYQPQHF
TRBV21-1,.,.,TRBJ2-7,TGTGCCAGCCTCTCGCACGAGCAGTACTTC,CASLSHEQYF
TRBV7-8,.,.,TRBJ2-7,TGTGCCAGCAGCCCCATATGGGGAGGAGTGGGGGAGCAGTACTTC,CASSPIWGGVGEQYF
TRBV5-8,TRBD2,.,TRBJ2-1,TGTGCCAGCAGCTCCGGGACTAGCGGGAGGTTGGATGAGCAGTTCTTC,CASSSGTSGRLDEQFF
TRBV5-6,.,.,TRBJ2-5,TGTGCCAGCAGCTTGGTTGACAGTCAAGAGACCCAGTACTTC,CASSLVDSQETQYF
TRBV27,.,.,TRBJ1-4,TGTGCCAGCAGTTACCTCCCCGGGGTAACTAATGAAAAACTGTTTTTT,CASSYLPGVTNEKLFF
TRBV28,.,.,TRBJ2-7,TGTGCCAGCAGTTTATCGGATGTTACCTACGAGCAGTACTTC,CASSLSDVTYEQYF
TRBV18,TRBD2,.,TRBJ2-3,TGTGCCAGCTCACCACCAGCGGGAGGTGGGGCAGATACGCAGTATTTT,CASSPPAGGGADTQYF
TRBV6-5,.,.,TRBJ1-5,TGTGCCAGCAGTGAGCCTAGGGCCCAGCCCCAGCATTTT,CASSEPRAQPQHF
TRBV10-3,TRBD1,.,TRBJ2-7,TGTGCCATCAGTGAGTCCACTGGCAGGGGGTACGAGCAGTACTTC,CAISESTGRGYEQYF
TRBV4-2,.,.,TRBJ2-5,TGTGCCAGCAGCCAAGATCGACCGGAGACCCAGTACTTC,CASSQDRPETQYF
TRBV10-1,TRBD1,.,TRBJ2-1,TGCGCCAGCATGGGACAGGGAGGAGGCGATGAGCAGTTCTTC,CASMGQGGGDEQFF
TRBV5-8,.,.,TRBJ2-3,TGTGCCAGCAGCTTGGGTTCGGGTGCCCTCGGGGGCACAGATACGCAGTATTTT,CASSLGSGALGGTDTQYF
TRBV5-1,TRBD2,.,TRBJ2-1,TGCGCCAGCAGCTCCTTACTAGCGGGGTCCTACAATGAGCAGTTCTTC,CASSSLLAGSYNEQFF
TRBV19,.,.,TRBJ2-1,TGTGCCAGTAGTTCGGGAAACAATGAGCAGTTCTTC,CASSSGNNEQFF
TRBV4-3,.,.,TRBJ2-1,TGCGCCGGCAGCCAAGATCAGGTCGGGTACAATGAGCAGTTCTTC,CAGSQDQVGYNEQFF
TRBV6-5,.,.,TRBJ1-6,TGTGCCAGCAGTTACTCGGGGACTCTACCCCTCCACTTT,CASSYSGTLPLHF
TRBV7-2,TRBD2,once,TRBJ2-7,TGTGCCAGCAGCCCCTGGGGACTAGGGTCCTACGAGCAGTACTTC,CASSPWGLGSYEQYF
TRBV28,.,.,TRBJ2-5,TGTGCCACCGCCTTAGGGGATGGGACCCAGTACTTC,CATALGDGTQYF
TRBV5-1,.,.,TRBJ2-5,TGCGCCAGCAGCTTCCAGGGCCAAGAGACCCAGTACTTC,CASSFQGQETQYF
TRBV27,.,.,TRBJ2-2,TGTGCCAGCAGTTTAGTTGGTTTCACCGGGGAGCTGTTTTTT,CASSLVGFTGELFF
TRBV2,.,.,TRBJ2-5,TGTGCCAGCGGAAGGGCCCAGGTGGAGACCCAGTACTTC,CASGRAQVETQYF
TRBV6-1,.,.,TRBJ2-2,TGTGCCGGGGGACCCTTTAACGGGGAGCTGTTTTTT,CAGGPFNGELFF
TRBV2,TRBD1,.,TRBJ1-4,TGTGCCAGCAGCGCCAGGGGGCGGGAGGGTGAAAAACTGTTTTTT,CASSARGREGEKLFF
TRBV28,.,.,TRBJ2-5,TGTGCCAGCAGGCCGGGACTGCAACAAGAGACCCAGTACTTC,CASRPGLQQETQYF
TRBV27,TRBD1,.,TRBJ2-2,TGTGCCAGCAGTTGGGAGCGGACAGGGGGGACCGGGGAGCTGTTTTTT,CASSWERTGGTGELFF
TRBV28,.,few,TRBJ1-3,TGTGCCAGCAGTTTAAGGGGGACCAACTCTGGAAACACCATATATTTT,CASSLRGTNSGNTIYF
TRBV10-1,.,.,TRBJ2-2,TGCGCCAGCGGGGACGATAGGACCGGGGAGCTGTTTTTT,CASGDDRTGELFF